Listed here are 27 T cell receptor beta chains from one sample, sequenced in a study of a mutant IDH1 vaccine in newly diagnosed glioma. For these receptors, no antigen is known. Indicated time point: week 23, last vaccination. Doses of 300 ug of mutant IDH1 20-mer peptide were given with topical imiquimod. Sequenced by immunoSEQ multiplex PCR; TCRdb stores in-frame clones only, minus some. The table lists approximately 37,000 clones, about 75% of them singletons. Source: PBMCs, taken from a glioma patient whose treatment included an IDH1 peptide vaccine. The source is a man aged 50-60 years with glioma.

The chain has TRBV6-6 and TRBJ2-7; TRBD1 is a possible D gene (7 bases). Trimming pared 8 bases from V and 2 bases from J, leaving 13 bases between. Looked up from germline, CDR1 is MNHNY and CDR2 is SVGAGI (reference sequence). The length of the CDR3 is 13 residues. CDR3 protein: CASSDRTTYEQYF. In nucleotides, the CDR3 is TGTGCCAGCTCGGACAGGACTACCTACGAGCAGTACTTC.

The chain joins TRBV4-1 to TRBJ1-1; D perhaps matches TRBD1 (6 bases). Germline V gene lookup returns CDR1 MGHRA and CDR2 YSYEKL. Trimming pared 4 bases from V and 4 bases from J, leaving 19 bases between. The CDR3 is 16 amino acids. The CDR3 nucleotides read TGCGCCAGCAGCCTCCGAAAGGGGGGGTATACCACTGAAGCTTTCTTT. Its protein is CASSLRKGGYTTEAFF.

The rearrangement links TRBV15 to TRBJ1-4, with TRBD1 identical over 8 bases. This CDR3 region has 15 residues. Germline CDR1 LNHNV, CDR2 YYDKDF (reference sequence). V shed 5 bases and J 2 bases; nucleotides not matched to a gene: 4. The CDR3 nucleotides are TGTGCCACCAGCGGGTGGACAGGGACTAATGAAAAACTGTTTTTT. Translation: CATSGWTGTNEKLFF.

The V and J genes are TRBV5-8 and TRBJ1-5; D not certain. The germline gives CDR1 SGHTS, CDR2 YDEGEE. With 1 base removed from V and 4 bases from J, the gap between germline ends came to 3 bases. CDR3 length: 12 amino acids. The CDR3 loop reads CASSLINQPQHF. CDR3 in DNA: TGTGCCAGCAGCTTGATAAATCAGCCCCAGCATTTT.

The chain employs TRBV12-2 and TRBJ1-1; TRBD1 reflects the table's D call only, with no check against the DNA. TRBV12-2 is a recognized pseudogene. The CDR3 sequence is 16 residues long. Here the CDR3 reads CASRFRTGTGMTEAFF. The CDR3 bases are TGTGCAAGTCGTTTCAGAACCGGGACAGGGATGACTGAAGCTTTCTTT.

This clone was picked up a small number of times. V usage is TRBV11-2 and J usage is TRBJ1-3, with 7 nucleotides matching TRBD1. The CDR3 has 15 amino acids. Germline V lookup: CDR1 SGHAT, CDR2 FQNNGV. V dropped 0 bases and J dropped 2; count of bases not matched to a gene: 1. In nucleotides, the CDR3 is TGTGCCAGCAGCTTAGAACAGGGGCCTGGAAACACCATATATTTT. Its translation is CASSLEQGPGNTIYF. Based on the CDR3 plus reference TRBV11-2 and TRBJ1-3, the full variable domain is EAGVAQSPRYKIIEKRQSVAFWCNPISGHATLYWYQQILGQGPKLLIQFQNNGVVDDSQLPKDRFSAERLKGVDSTLKIQPAKLEDSAVYLCASSLEQGPGNTIYFGEGSWLTVV.

The chain links TRBV9 to TRBJ1-1; D unresolved. V gave up 3 bases and J gave up 0 bases, with 15 bases separating them. This CDR3 spans 16 amino acids. Germline CDR1 is SGDLS and CDR2 is YYNGEE. DNA of the CDR3: TGTGCCAGCAGCGCCGGGGAGGGATTGGTGAACACTGAAGCTTTCTTT. Residues: CASSAGEGLVNTEAFF.

The V call is TRBV5-6, the J call TRBJ1-2; 10 bases are shared with TRBD1. The germline V gene encodes CDR1 SGHDT and CDR2 YYEEEE. This CDR3 is 16 amino acids long. After removal of 7 bases from V and 5 bases from J, the junction contained 14 bases not matched to a gene. In DNA form, the CDR3 reads TGTGCCAGCGGACCGACAGGGGGCCCTGGGGGGTATGGCTACACCTTC. Its translation is CASGPTGGPGGYGYTF.

The gene calls are TRBV18 and TRBJ1-1, with D possibly matching TRBD1 (6 bases). V was clipped by 3 bases and J by 0 bases, with 17 bases between them. The length of the CDR3 is 17 residues. Germline V lookup: CDR1 KGHSH, CDR2 LQKENI. The CDR3 reads CASSPEGWGGVNTEAFF. CDR3 in DNA: TGTGCCAGCTCACCGGAGGGTTGGGGGGGCGTGAACACTGAAGCTTTCTTT.

V gene TRBV18 combines with J gene TRBJ1-1; D perhaps matches TRBD1 (6 bases). This CDR3 is built from 14 residues. CDR1 and CDR2 from the germline V gene are KGHSH and LQKENI. The germline V and J ends were trimmed by 3 bases and 1 base, with 9 bases remaining between them. CDR3 nucleotide sequence: TGTGCCAGCTCACCCCCGACAGGGAACACTGAAGCTTTCTTT. This gives the protein CASSPPTGNTEAFF.

This CDR3 reads CASSPIGTGGGQPQHF. CDR3 nucleotide sequence: TGTGCCAGCAGTCCTATAGGGACGGGGGGCGGTCAGCCCCAGCATTTT. This chain links TRBV27 with TRBJ1-5; possibly TRBD1 for D (6 bases). There are 16 residues in the CDR3. Trimming cost V 5 bases and J 6 bases, with 20 bases left between them. The V gene's germline CDR1 is MNHEY and CDR2 SMNVEV (reference sequence).

This clone occurred a few times. The chain is built from TRBV19 and TRBJ2-7, with unresolved D. The V gene lost 3 bases and the J gene lost 9 bases, with 9 bases spanning the gap. The CDR3 is 11 amino acids. The germline V gene has CDR1 LNHDA and CDR2 SQIVND (reference sequence). The CDR3: CASSMGNRQYF. Written as DNA, the CDR3 is TGTGCCAGTAGTATGGGGAACAGGCAGTACTTC.

The gene calls are TRBV4-2 and TRBJ1-2, with no clear D. CDR3 length: 12 residues. Germline V gives CDR1 LGHNA, CDR2 YNFKEQ. V lost 2 bases, J lost 5 bases, and 6 bases lay in between. The CDR3 spells CASSQLRYGYTF. DNA for the CDR3: TGTGCCAGCAGCCAACTGAGATATGGCTACACCTTC.

The rearrangement joins TRBV10-1 to TRBJ1-4; D is perhaps TRBD1 (5 bases). The CDR3 totals 15 residues. With 6 bases removed from V and 8 bases from J, the gap between germline ends came to 19 bases. CDR1 WNHNN and CDR2 SYGVQD come from the germline V gene (reference sequence). The CDR3 spells CASSLGTSWDEKLFF. DNA of the CDR3: TGCGCCAGCAGCCTCGGGACCTCATGGGACGAAAAACTGTTTTTT.

The chain couples TRBV13 to TRBJ1-4; 9 nucleotides align to TRBD1. Trimming at V came to 0 bases and at J to 6 bases, leaving 5 bases not matched to a gene. CDR1 and CDR2 from the germline V gene are PRHDT and FYEKMQ (reference sequence). The CDR3 runs to 16 residues. CDR3 amino acids: CASSLGGQGWDEKLFF. The CDR3 region has the DNA TGTGCCAGCAGCTTAGGCGGACAGGGGTGGGATGAAAAACTGTTTTTT.

J is TRBJ1-3 and V is TRBV6-1, with D hard to call. The length of the CDR3 is 15 residues. V was pared by 5 bases and J by 1 base, with 12 bases between. Germline V gene lookup returns CDR1 MNHNS and CDR2 SASEGT. CDR3 coding DNA: TGTGCCAGCAGTTCCCCGGCGGGGTCTGGAAACACCATATATTTT. It is translated as CASSSPAGSGNTIYF.

The chain combines TRBV5-4 with TRBJ1-4; no clear D gene. From germline, CDR1 is SGHNT and CDR2 YYREEE (reference sequence). The V and J ends lost 2 bases and 5 bases respectively, with 13 bases between them. This CDR3 region has 15 residues. The CDR3 DNA sequence: TGTGCCAGCAGCTTAGCAGACGGCCGAAATGAAAAACTGTTTTTT. This translates into CASSLADGRNEKLFF.

This clone was observed a few times. This chain links TRBV29-1 with TRBJ1-2; D not certain. Germline V CDR1 and CDR2: SQVTM, ANQGSEA. V was trimmed by 2 bases and J by 8 bases, leaving 9 bases between them. The CDR3 has 11 residues. The chain's CDR3 is CSVERVRGYTF. The DNA for the CDR3 is TGCAGCGTTGAAAGGGTCAGGGGCTACACCTTC.

V usage is TRBV30 and J usage is TRBJ2-7; maybe TRBD1 (6 bases). There are 15 residues in the CDR3. The V and J ends lost 4 bases and 2 bases respectively, with 18 bases between them. CDR1 GTSNPN and CDR2 SVGIG come from the germline V gene (reference sequence). The CDR3 DNA reads as TGTGCCTGGACCCAAGGACAGATTGTTACCTACGAGCAGTACTTC. Protein sequence: CAWTQGQIVTYEQYF.

This clone was counted a few times. V usage is TRBV7-9 and J usage is TRBJ1-6, with a possible D match to TRBD1 (5 bases). The germline gives CDR1 SEHNR, CDR2 FQNEAQ (reference sequence). V gave up 1 base and J gave up 10 bases, with 11 bases separating them. The length of the CDR3 is 14 residues. The CDR3, as DNA: TGTGCCAGCAGCTTAGGAGGGGATCTCTCACCCCTCCACTTT. This encodes CASSLGGDLSPLHF.

This sequence joins TRBV27 and TRBJ1-4, with TRBD1 as a possible D gene (6 bases). The V gene's germline CDR1 is MNHEY and CDR2 SMNVEV (reference sequence). Deletions cut 1 base from V and 7 bases from J, with 16 bases between. The CDR3 contains 16 residues. DNA of the CDR3: TGTGCCAGCAGTTTATTGGGGGCAGGTGAGGGTGAAAAACTGTTTTTT. This gives the protein CASSLLGAGEGEKLFF.

The rearrangement links TRBV7-9 to TRBJ2-7; 10 bases are shared with TRBD1. This CDR3 has 14 residues. The J segment lost 4 bases and the V segment lost 5 bases, leaving 5 bases of the junction unmatched. Germline assignment: CDR1 SEHNR and CDR2 FQNEAQ (reference sequence). The CDR3 region has the DNA TGTGCCAGCAGCCCCCCGGGACAGGGGTACGAGCAGTACTTC. Translation gives CASSPPGQGYEQYF.

This chain links TRBV9 with TRBJ2-3; 9 bases agree with TRBD2. This CDR3 comprises 16 residues. V dropped 3 bases and J dropped 4; count of bases not matched to a gene: 9. Germline CDR1 SGDLS, CDR2 YYNGEE. Here the CDR3 reads CASSGRTSDWADTQYF. The CDR3 nucleotides are TGTGCCAGCAGCGGGAGGACTAGCGACTGGGCAGATACGCAGTATTTT.

The chain links TRBV7-9 to TRBJ2-1; D gene unclear. The CDR3 is 15 residues long. Germline CDR1 is SEHNR and CDR2 is FQNEAQ (reference sequence). Trimming pared 2 bases from V and 6 bases from J, leaving 14 bases between. CDR3 loop: CASSLTSAGPNEQFF. CDR3 coding DNA: TGTGCCAGCAGCTTAACTTCGGCCGGGCCCAATGAGCAGTTCTTC.

In its sample, this clone was seen a few times. J is TRBJ2-7 and V is TRBV19; the D gene is possibly TRBD1 (6 bases). Germline V CDR1 and CDR2: LNHDA, SQIVND (reference sequence). Trimming left V 4 bases short and J 3 bases short, with 7 bases between. This CDR3 spans 12 amino acids. The CDR3 protein is CASSKQGYEQYF. In DNA form, the CDR3 reads TGTGCCAGTAGTAAACAGGGCTACGAGCAGTACTTC.

The V gene is TRBV27, the J gene TRBJ2-5; 9 nucleotides align to TRBD1. Germline assignment: CDR1 MNHEY and CDR2 SMNVEV (reference sequence). After removal of 5 bases from V and 5 bases from J, the junction contained 9 bases not matched to a gene. There are 15 residues in the CDR3. CDR3 nucleotides: TGTGCCAGCAGTCATTGGGGACAGGGTGGCGAGACCCAGTACTTC. It is translated as CASSHWGQGGETQYF.

This chain connects TRBV6-5 to TRBJ2-5; no clear D gene. Trimming took off 5 bases at V and 0 bases at J, with 10 bases between the two ends. Germline V lookup: CDR1 MNHEY, CDR2 SVGAGI. The CDR3 consists of 14 residues. The CDR3 protein is CASSTSVYQETQYF. DNA for the CDR3: TGTGCCAGCAGTACCAGCGTGTACCAAGAGACCCAGTACTTC.